This TCR beta chain was documented in a study of blood T cell repertoires in COVID-19. Study-wide context: From the United States, Italy and Spain came samples of acute and convalescent COVID-19. From T cells, B-cell-depleted T cells, or PBMCs came the material, which was cDNA or gDNA.

The table came from immunoSEQ multiplex PCR; TCRdb's copy has only in-frame clones and leaves some out. This sample yields over 300,000 clones, of which about 89% are seen a single time; over 1% belongs to the top ten. Germline V CDR1 and CDR2: MNHEY, SVGAGI. Trimming took off 6 bases at V and 9 bases at J, with 15 bases between the two ends. The CDR3 length is 13 residues. The chain carries TRBV6-5 and TRBJ2-1, with D maybe TRBD1 (6 bases). This receptor was identified in a man in his forties or fifties with acute or convalescent COVID-19. Source material: peripheral blood. The CDR3 loop reads CASSLHRVSEQFF. The DNA for the CDR3 is TGTGCCAGCAGCCTACACAGGGTTAGTGAGCAGTTCTTC.